This T cell receptor (beta chain) was sequenced in a study of low-dose radiotherapy and immunotherapy resistance in tumors. Whole-study context: Intravenous cyclophosphamide at 200 mg/m2 preceded radiation and immunotherapy by one day, every two weeks.

TRAV and TRBV primers primed cDNA for both TCRalpha and TCRbeta. A roughly 20-cycle PCR with a constant-region primer and V-primer adapter amplified TCRs. Isolated mRNA underwent amplification via in vitro transcription. TCRdb reprocessed the reads with MiXCR, giving one entry per CDR3 protein. The sample includes roughly 6,000 distinct CDR3 sequences, approximately 64% of them seen just once. Qualifying patients carried advanced solid tumors devoid of tumor-infiltrating lymphocytes. This sequence originates from a human donor with advanced metastatic prostate, ovarian, gallbladder or colorectal cancer (not recorded which). This table probably holds off-target reads from a library built for another chain.

The CDR3: CASSRGPLGSGNQPQHF. For the CDR3, the DNA is TGTGCCAGCAGCCGCGGACCCCTCGGGAGTGGCAATCAGCCCCAGCATTTT. This chain links TRBV7-2 with TRBJ1-5, with D uncertain. Trimming cost V 5 bases and J 2 bases, with 19 bases left between them. CDR1 and CDR2 from the germline V gene are SGHTA and FQGNSA. There are 17 residues in the CDR3.